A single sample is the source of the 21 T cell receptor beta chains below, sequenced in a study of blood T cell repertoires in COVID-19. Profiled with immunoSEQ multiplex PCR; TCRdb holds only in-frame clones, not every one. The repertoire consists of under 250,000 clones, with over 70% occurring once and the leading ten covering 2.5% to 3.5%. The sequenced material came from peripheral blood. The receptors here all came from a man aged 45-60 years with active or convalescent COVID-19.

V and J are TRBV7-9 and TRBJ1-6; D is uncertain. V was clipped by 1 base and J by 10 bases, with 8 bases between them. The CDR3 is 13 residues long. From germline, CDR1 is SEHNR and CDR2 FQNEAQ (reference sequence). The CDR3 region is CASSLGERSPLHF. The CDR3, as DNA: TGTGCCAGCAGCTTAGGGGAGAGGTCACCCCTCCACTTT. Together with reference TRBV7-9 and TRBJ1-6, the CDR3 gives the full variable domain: DTGVSQNPRHKITKRGQNVTFRCDPISEHNRLYWYRQTLGQGPEFLTYFQNEAQLEKSRLLSDRFSAERPKGSFSTLEIQRTEQGDSAMYLCASSLGERSPLHFGNGTRLTVT.

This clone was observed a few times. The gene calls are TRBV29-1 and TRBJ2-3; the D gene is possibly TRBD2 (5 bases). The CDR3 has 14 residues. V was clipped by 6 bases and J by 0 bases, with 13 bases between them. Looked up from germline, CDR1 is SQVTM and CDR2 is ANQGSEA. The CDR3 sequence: CSVRKDSSTDTQYF. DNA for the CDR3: TGCAGCGTGAGGAAGGACTCAAGCACAGATACGCAGTATTTT.

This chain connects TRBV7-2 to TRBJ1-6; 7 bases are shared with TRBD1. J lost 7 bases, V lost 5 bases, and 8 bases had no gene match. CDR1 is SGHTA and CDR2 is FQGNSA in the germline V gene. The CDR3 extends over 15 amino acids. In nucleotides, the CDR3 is TGTGCCAGCAGCCCAACGACAGGGAACAATTCACCCCTCCACTTT. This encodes CASSPTTGNNSPLHF.

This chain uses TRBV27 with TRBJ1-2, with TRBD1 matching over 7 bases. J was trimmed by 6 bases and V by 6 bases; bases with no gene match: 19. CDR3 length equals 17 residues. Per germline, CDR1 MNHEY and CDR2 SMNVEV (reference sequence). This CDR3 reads CASSSTHRQGRMNGYTF. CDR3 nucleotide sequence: TGTGCCAGCAGCTCTACCCACAGACAGGGCAGAATGAATGGCTACACCTTC.

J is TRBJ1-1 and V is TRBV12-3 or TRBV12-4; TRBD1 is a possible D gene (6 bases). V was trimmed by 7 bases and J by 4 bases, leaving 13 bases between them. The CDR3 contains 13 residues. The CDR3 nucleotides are TGTGCCAGCAATCAGCGGGGGGCCACTGAAGCTTTCTTT. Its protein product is CASNQRGATEAFF.

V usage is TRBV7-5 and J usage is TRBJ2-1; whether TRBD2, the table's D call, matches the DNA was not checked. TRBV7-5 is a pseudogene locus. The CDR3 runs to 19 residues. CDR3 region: CARSSPQRCKGTCYNEQFF. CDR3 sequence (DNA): TGTGCCAGAAGCTCGCCACAGAGGTGTAAGGGGACTTGCTACAATGAGCAGTTCTTC.

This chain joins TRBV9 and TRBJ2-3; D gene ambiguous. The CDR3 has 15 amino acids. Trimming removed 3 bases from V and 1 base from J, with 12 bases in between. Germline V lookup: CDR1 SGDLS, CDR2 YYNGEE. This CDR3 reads CASSEVAERTDTQYF. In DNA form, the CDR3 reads TGTGCCAGCAGCGAAGTGGCGGAGCGCACAGATACGCAGTATTTT. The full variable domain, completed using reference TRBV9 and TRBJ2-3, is DSGVTQTPKHLITATGQRVTLRCSPRSGDLSVYWYQQSLDQGLQFLIQYYNGEERAKGNILERFSAQQFPDLHSELNLSSLELGDSALYFCASSEVAERTDTQYFGPGTRLTVL.

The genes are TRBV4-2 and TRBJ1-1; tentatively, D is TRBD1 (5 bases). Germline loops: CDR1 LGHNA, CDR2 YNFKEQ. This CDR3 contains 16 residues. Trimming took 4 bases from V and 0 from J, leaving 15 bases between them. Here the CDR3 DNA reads TGTGCCAGCAGCCCCGGGCAGGGCTACATGAACACTGAAGCTTTCTTT. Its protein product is CASSPGQGYMNTEAFF.

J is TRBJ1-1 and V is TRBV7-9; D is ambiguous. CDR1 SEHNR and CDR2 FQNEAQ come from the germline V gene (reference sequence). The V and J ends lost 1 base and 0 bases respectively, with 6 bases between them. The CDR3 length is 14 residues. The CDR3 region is CASSLESMNTEAFF. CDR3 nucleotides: TGTGCCAGCAGCTTAGAGTCTATGAACACTGAAGCTTTCTTT.

As DNA, the CDR3 is TGCGCCAGCAGCCCGGGGGACCGATTCGTGGGCTACACCTTC. Protein product: CASSPGDRFVGYTF. The chain is built from TRBV5-1 and TRBJ1-2, with D maybe TRBD1 (5 bases). Germline V gene data show CDR1 as SGHRS and CDR2 as YFSETQ. The ends were cut back, 4 bases at V and 8 bases at J, with 18 bases in the middle. The CDR3 consists of 14 residues.

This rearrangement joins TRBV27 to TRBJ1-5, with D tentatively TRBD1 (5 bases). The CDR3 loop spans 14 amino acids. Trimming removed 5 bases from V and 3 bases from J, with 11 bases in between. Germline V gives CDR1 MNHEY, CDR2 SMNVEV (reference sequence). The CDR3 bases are TGTGCCAGCAGTCTAGGGGCCCCCAATCAGCCCCAGCATTTT. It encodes CASSLGAPNQPQHF.

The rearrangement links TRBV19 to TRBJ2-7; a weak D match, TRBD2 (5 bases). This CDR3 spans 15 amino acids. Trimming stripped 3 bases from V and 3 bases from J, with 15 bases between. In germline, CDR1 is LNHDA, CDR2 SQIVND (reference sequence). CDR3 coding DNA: TGTGCCAGTAGTATCCGGGGTAAAAGGATCTACGAGCAGTACTTC. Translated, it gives CASSIRGKRIYEQYF.

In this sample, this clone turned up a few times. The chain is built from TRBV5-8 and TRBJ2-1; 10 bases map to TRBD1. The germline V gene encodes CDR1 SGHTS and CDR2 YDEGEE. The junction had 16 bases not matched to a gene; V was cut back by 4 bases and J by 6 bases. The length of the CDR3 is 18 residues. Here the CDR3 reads CASSVGTGERDRANEQFF. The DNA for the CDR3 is TGTGCCAGCAGCGTCGGGACAGGGGAAAGGGACAGGGCCAATGAGCAGTTCTTC.

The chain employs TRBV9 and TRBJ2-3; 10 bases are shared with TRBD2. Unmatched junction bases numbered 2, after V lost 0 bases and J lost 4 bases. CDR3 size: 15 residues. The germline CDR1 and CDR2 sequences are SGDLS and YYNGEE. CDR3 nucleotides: TGTGCCAGCAGCGTAGGACTAGCGGGTCCAGATACGCAGTATTTT. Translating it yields CASSVGLAGPDTQYF.

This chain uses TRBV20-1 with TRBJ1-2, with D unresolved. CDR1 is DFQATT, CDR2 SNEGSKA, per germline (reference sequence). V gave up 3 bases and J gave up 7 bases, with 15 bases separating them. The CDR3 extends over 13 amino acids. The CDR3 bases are TGCAGTGCTAGTAGGACTCCCGCTGGTGGCTACACCTTC. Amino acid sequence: CSASRTPAGGYTF.

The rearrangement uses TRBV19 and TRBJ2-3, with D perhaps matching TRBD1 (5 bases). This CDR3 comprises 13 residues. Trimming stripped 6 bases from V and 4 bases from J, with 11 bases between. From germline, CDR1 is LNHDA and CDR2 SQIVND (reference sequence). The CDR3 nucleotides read TGTGCCAGTAGGGACATGTCGGCAGATACGCAGTATTTT. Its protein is CASRDMSADTQYF.

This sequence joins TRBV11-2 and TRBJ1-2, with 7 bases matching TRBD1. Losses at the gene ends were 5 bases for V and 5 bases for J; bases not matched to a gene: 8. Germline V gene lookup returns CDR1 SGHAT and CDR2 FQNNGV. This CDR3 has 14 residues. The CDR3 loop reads CASSNGQAPYGYTF. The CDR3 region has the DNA TGTGCCAGCAGCAACGGACAGGCCCCATATGGCTACACCTTC.

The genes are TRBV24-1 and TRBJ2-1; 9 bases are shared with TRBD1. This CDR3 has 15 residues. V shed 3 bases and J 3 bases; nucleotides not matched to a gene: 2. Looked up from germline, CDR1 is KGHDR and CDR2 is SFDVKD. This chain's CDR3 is CATSDMTGGYNEQFF. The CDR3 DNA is TGTGCCACCAGTGATATGACAGGGGGCTACAATGAGCAGTTCTTC.

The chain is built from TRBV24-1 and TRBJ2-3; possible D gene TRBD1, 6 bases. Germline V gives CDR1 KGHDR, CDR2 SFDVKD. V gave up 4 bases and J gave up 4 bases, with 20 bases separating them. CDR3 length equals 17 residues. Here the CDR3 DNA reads TGTGCCACCAGTGACGGCCCGGCAGGGGAAGGTTCAGATACGCAGTATTTT. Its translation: CATSDGPAGEGSDTQYF.

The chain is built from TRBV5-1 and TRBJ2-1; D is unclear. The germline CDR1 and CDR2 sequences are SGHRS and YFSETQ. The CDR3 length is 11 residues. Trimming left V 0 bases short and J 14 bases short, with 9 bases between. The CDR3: CASSLDRKEFF. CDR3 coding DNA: TGCGCCAGCAGCTTGGACAGAAAGGAGTTCTTC. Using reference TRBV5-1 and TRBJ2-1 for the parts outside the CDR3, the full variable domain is KAGVTQTPRYLIKTRGQQVTLSCSPISGHRSVSWYQQTPGQGLQFLFEYFSETQRNKGNFPGRFSGRQFSNSRSEMNVSTLELGDSALYLCASSLDRKEFFGPGTRLTVL.

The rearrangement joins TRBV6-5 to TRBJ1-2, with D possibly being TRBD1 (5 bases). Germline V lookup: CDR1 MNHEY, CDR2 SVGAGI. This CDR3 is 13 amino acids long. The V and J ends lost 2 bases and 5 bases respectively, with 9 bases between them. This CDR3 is CASSYDRKYGYTF. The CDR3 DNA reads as TGTGCCAGCAGTTACGACAGAAAATATGGCTACACCTTC.